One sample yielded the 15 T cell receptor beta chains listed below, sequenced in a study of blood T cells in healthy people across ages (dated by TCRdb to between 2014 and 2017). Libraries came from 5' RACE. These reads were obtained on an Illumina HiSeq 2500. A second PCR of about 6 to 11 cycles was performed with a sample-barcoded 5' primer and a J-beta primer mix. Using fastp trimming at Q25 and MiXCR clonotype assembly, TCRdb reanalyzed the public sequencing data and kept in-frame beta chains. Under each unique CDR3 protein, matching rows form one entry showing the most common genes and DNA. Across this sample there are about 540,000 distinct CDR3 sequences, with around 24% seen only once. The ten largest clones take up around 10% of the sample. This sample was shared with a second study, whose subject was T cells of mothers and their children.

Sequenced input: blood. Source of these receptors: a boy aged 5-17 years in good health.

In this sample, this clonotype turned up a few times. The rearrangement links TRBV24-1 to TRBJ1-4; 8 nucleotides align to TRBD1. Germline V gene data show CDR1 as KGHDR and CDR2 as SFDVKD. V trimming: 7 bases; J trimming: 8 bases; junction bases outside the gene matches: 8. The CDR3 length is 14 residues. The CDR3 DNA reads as TGTGCCACCAGCCCAGGGGGCGCGGGGGAAAAACTGTTTTTT. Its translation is CATSPGGAGEKLFF.

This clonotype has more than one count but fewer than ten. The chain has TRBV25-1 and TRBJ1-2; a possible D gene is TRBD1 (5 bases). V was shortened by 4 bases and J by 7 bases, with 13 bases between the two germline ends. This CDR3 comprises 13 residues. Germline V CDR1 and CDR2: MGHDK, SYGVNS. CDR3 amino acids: CASSAVGLSGYTF. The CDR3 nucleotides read TGTGCCAGCAGTGCAGTGGGACTCTCTGGCTACACCTTC.

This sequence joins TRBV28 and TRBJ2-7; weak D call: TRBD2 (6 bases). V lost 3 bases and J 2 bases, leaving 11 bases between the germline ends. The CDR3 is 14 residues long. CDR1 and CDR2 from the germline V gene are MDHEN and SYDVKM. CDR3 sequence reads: CASSLGTRTYEQYF. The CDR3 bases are TGTGCCAGCAGTTTGGGGACTCGCACCTACGAGCAGTACTTC.

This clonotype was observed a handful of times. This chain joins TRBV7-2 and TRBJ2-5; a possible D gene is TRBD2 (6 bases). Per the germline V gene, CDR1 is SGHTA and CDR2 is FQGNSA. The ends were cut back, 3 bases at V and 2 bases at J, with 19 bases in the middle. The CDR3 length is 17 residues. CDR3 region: CASSFPATASAQETQYF. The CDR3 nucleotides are TGTGCCAGCAGCTTTCCCGCGACGGCTAGCGCACAAGAGACCCAGTACTTC.

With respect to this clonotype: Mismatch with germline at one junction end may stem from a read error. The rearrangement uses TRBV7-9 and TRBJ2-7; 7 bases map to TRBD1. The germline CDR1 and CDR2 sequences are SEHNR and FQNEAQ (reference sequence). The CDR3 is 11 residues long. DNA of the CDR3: TGTGCCGGCAGCAGACAGGGAGTGCAGTACTTC. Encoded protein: CAGSRQGVQYF. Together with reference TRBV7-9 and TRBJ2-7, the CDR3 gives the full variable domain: DTGVSQNPRHKITKRGQNVTFRCDPISEHNRLYWYRQTLGQGPEFLTYFQNEAQLEKSRLLSDRFSAERPKGSFSTLEIQRTEQGDSAMYLCAGSRQGVQYFGPGTRLTVT.

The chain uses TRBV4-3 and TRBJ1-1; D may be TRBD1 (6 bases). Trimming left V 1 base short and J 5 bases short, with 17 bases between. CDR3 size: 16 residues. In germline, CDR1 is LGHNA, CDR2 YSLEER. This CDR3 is CASSQGDTFLETEAFF. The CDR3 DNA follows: TGCGCCAGCAGCCAAGGGGACACTTTCTTAGAGACTGAAGCTTTCTTT.

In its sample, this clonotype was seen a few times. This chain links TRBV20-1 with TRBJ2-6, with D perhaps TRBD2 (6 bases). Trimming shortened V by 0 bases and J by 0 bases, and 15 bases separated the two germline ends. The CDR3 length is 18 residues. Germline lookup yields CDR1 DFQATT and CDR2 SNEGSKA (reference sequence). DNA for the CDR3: TGCAGTGCTAGAGAGGTAGGCGGGATAAACTCTGGGGCCAACGTCCTGACTTTC. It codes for CSAREVGGINSGANVLTF.

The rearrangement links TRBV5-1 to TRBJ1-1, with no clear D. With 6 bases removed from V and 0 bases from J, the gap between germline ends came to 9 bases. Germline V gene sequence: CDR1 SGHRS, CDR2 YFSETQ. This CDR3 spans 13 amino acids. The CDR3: CASTSRMNTEAFF. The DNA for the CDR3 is TGCGCCAGCACCTCTCGGATGAACACTGAAGCTTTCTTT.

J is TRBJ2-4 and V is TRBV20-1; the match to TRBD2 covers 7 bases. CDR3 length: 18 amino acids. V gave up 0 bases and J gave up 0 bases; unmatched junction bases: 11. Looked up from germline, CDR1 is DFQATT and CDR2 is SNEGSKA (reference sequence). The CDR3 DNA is TGCAGTGCTAGAGAGCTAGAAAGCGGGACCCTAGCCAAAAACATTCAGTACTTC. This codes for CSARELESGTLAKNIQYF.

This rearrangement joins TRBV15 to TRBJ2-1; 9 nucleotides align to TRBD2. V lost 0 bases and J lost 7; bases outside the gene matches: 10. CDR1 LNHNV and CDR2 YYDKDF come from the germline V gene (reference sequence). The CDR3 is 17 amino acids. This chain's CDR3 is CATSRDRREGQGNEQFF. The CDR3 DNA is TGTGCCACCAGCAGAGATCGGCGGGAGGGCCAAGGTAATGAGCAGTTCTTC. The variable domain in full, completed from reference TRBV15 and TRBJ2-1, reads DAMVIQNPRYQVTQFGKPVTLSCSQTLNHNVMYWYQQKSSQAPKLLFHYYDKDFNNEADTPDNFQSRRPNTSFCFLDIRSPGLGDTAMYLCATSRDRREGQGNEQFFGPGTRLTVL.

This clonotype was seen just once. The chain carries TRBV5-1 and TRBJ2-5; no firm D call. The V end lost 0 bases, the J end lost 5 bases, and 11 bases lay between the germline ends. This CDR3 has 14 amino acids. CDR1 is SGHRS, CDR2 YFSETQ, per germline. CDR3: CASSLGASEETQYF. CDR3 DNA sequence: TGCGCCAGCAGCTTGGGGGCGTCCGAGGAGACCCAGTACTTC.

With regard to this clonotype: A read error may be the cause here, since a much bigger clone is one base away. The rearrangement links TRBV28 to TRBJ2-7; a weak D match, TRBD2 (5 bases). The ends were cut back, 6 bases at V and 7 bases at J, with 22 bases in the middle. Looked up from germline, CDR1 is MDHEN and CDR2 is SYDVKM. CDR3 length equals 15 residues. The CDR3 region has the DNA TGTGCCAGCAGCTTAGGGCGCAGGAGGCTTCAGGAGCAGTACTTC. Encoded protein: CASSLGRRRLQEQYF.

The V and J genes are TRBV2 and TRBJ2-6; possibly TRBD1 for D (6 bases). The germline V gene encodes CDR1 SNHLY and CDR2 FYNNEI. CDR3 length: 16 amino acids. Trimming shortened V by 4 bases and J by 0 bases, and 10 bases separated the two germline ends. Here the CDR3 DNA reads TGTGCCAGCAGTGGACAGGAGAGCTCTGGGGCCAACGTCCTGACTTTC. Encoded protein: CASSGQESSGANVLTF.

The CDR3 protein is CSAHSGLYNEQFF. CDR3 DNA: TGCAGTGCTCATAGCGGGCTCTACAATGAGCAGTTCTTC. The chain uses TRBV20-1 and TRBJ2-1; 7 positions match TRBD2. Trimming at V came to 5 bases and at J to 3 bases, leaving 4 bases not matched to a gene. CDR1 and CDR2 (germline): DFQATT, SNEGSKA (reference sequence). The CDR3 is made up of 13 amino acids.

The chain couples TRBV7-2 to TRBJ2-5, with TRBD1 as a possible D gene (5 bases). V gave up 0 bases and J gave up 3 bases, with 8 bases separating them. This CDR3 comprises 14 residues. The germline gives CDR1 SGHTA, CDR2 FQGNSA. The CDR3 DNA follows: TGTGCCAGCAGCTTAGCATCGACAGAAGAGACCCAGTACTTC. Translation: CASSLASTEETQYF.